This T cell receptor beta chain was sequenced in a study of blood T cell repertoires in COVID-19. Study-level background: Samples of COVID-19 (acute and convalescent) were obtained from the United States, Italy and Spain.

Produced via immunoSEQ multiplex PCR; TCRdb's table is partial and in-frame only. The repertoire holds some 160,000 clones, with around 81% as singletons. This CDR3 contains 13 residues. Germline V gene sequence: CDR1 SEHNR, CDR2 FQNEAQ (reference sequence). Trimming cost V 1 base and J 12 bases, with 13 bases left between them. J is TRBJ2-1 and V is TRBV7-9; perhaps TRBD2 as D (6 bases). This receptor was identified in a man aged 65-85 years who had recovered from COVID-19. Sample: peripheral blood. Written as DNA, the CDR3 is TGTGCCAGCAGCTTAGGGGGTAGCGGCCGGCAGTTCTTC. Protein product: CASSLGGSGRQFF.